These 4 T cell receptor beta chains were all obtained from the same sample, sequenced in a study of T-cell memory formation after mild COVID-19. TCRdb re-analysed the 5' RACE reads in MiXCR, keeping a single row per CDR3 protein. The sample shows 400,000 to 550,000 distinct CDR3 sequences, 20% to 30% of them seen only once. Material: PBMCs or a T cell subset sorted from them (not recorded which). Receptors were obtained from an adult woman who had mild COVID-19 (a few samples of this study predate the infection). Cell type and time point are not known.

This clonotype was seen only a few times. The rearrangement uses TRBV9 and TRBJ2-7; no reliable D call. Trimming removed 0 bases at V and 0 bases at J, with 13 bases between. The CDR3 is made up of 16 amino acids. The germline gives CDR1 SGDLS, CDR2 YYNGEE. CDR3 DNA: TGTGCCAGCAGCGTAGCTGAAGGGTCCCCCTCCTACGAGCAGTACTTC. Amino acid sequence: CASSVAEGSPSYEQYF.

This clonotype was picked up a small number of times. This chain links TRBV7-3 with TRBJ2-3; 9 nucleotides match TRBD2. J gave up 2 bases and V 6 bases, and 6 bases lay outside the gene matches. The CDR3 totals 15 residues. Germline CDR1 is SGHTA and CDR2 is FQGTGA. The CDR3 sequence: CASRPGLASTDTQYF. In nucleotides, the CDR3 is TGTGCCAGCAGACCGGGACTAGCTTCCACAGATACGCAGTATTTT.

V gene TRBV7-2 combines with J gene TRBJ1-2; D is ambiguous. Germline lookup yields CDR1 SGHTA and CDR2 FQGNSA. CDR3 size: 13 residues. Trimming took 5 bases from V and 3 from J, leaving 10 bases between them. Here the CDR3 DNA reads TGTGCCAGCAGCGTGGACGGGCACTATGGCTACACCTTC. Residues: CASSVDGHYGYTF.

This clonotype was recorded a few times. This rearrangement joins TRBV4-1 to TRBJ1-1; D remains ambiguous. With 1 base removed from V and 0 bases from J, the gap between germline ends came to 9 bases. CDR1 is MGHRA and CDR2 is YSYEKL in the germline V gene. The CDR3 contains 15 residues. CDR3 bases: TGCGCCAGCAGCCAAGTCGACGGCATGAACACTGAAGCTTTCTTT. Translation gives CASSQVDGMNTEAFF.